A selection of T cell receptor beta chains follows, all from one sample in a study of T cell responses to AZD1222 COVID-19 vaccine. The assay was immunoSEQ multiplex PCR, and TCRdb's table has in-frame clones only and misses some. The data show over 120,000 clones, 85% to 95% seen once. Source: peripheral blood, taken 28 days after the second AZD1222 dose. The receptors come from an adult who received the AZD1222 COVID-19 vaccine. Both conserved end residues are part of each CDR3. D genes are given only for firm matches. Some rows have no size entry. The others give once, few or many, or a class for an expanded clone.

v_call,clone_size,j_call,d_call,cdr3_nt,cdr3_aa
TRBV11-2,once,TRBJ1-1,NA,TGTGCCAGCAGCCCTTTCAAGGGGGAAAGGGTCACTGAAGCTTTCTTT,CASSPFKGERVTEAFF
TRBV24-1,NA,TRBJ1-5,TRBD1,TGTGCCACCAGTGCAGGGGGCTTTCAGCCCCAGCATTTT,CATSAGGFQPQHF
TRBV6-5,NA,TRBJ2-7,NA,TGTGCCAGCAGTTACTCAGCTCTAGCGAACTACGAGCAGTACTTC,CASSYSALANYEQYF
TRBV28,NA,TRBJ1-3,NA,TGTGCCAGCAAGTCTGGAAACACCATATATTTT,CASKSGNTIYF
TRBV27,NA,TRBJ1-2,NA,TGTGCCAGCAGTTTAATCGGCAGTAACTATGGCTACACCTTC,CASSLIGSNYGYTF
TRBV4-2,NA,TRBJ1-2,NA,TGTGCCAGCAGCCACCTTACAGAGCAGCCTTATGGCTACACCTTC,CASSHLTEQPYGYTF
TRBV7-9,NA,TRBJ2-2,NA,TGTGCCAGCAGCCCAGCCGGGATACTCACCGGGGAGCTGTTTTTT,CASSPAGILTGELFF
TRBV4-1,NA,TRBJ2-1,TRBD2,TGCGCCAGCAGCCCCCGACTAGCGGGAGGGCCCCTCTCCTACAATGAGCAGTTCTTC,CASSPRLAGGPLSYNEQFF
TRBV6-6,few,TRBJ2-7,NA,TGTGCCAGCAGTTACATGGGGGTCCACGAGCAGTACTTC,CASSYMGVHEQYF
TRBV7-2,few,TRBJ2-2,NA,TGTGCCAGCAGTCGGGACATAAACACCGGGGAGCTGTTTTTT,CASSRDINTGELFF
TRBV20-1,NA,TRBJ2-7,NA,TGCAGTGCCTGGAATCCCTCCGAGCAGTACTTC,CSAWNPSEQYF
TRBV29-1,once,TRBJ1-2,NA,TGCAGCGTTGAAACAGGGATGGGCTACACCTTC,CSVETGMGYTF
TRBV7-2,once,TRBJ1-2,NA,TGTGCCAGCAGCCCAGAGGCTTGGGCGAATGGCTACACCTTC,CASSPEAWANGYTF
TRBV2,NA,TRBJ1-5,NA,TGTGCCAGCAGTGAAGCGCACGGGGTTTTCCAGCCCCAGCATTTT,CASSEAHGVFQPQHF
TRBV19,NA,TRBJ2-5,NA,TGTGCCAGTAGTATAGGGGTACTCAGGGACCAAGAGACCCAGTACTTC,CASSIGVLRDQETQYF
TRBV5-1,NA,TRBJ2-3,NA,TGCGCCAGCAGAGAGGCGGTGAGGGCCACAGATACGCAGTATTTT,CASREAVRATDTQYF
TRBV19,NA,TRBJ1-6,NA,TGTGCCAGTAGTATAAACTCCGGGATGGTCTTGGATTCACCCCTCCACTTT,CASSINSGMVLDSPLHF
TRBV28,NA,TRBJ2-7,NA,TGTGCCAGCCGGAGGGCCGTCCACGAGCAGTACTTC,CASRRAVHEQYF
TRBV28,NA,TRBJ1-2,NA,TGTGCCAGCAGTTTTTCTGGGGCGTATGGCTACACCTTC,CASSFSGAYGYTF
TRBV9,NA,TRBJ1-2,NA,TGTGCCAGCAGCGTTGGGGGCAATACTAACTATGGCTACACCTTC,CASSVGGNTNYGYTF
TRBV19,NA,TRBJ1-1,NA,TGTGCCAGTAGTTGGGGACAACAGAACACTGAAGCTTTCTTT,CASSWGQQNTEAFF
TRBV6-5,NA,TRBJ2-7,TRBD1,TGTGCCAGCAGTTACGACAGGGACTACGAGCAGTACTTC,CASSYDRDYEQYF
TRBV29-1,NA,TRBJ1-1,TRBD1,TGCAGCGTTGGGGACAGGGGAATTGAAGCTTTCTTT,CSVGDRGIEAFF
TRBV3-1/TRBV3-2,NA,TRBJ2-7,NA,TGTGCCAGCAGCACAGGACTCCCCTACGAGCAGTACTTC,CASSTGLPYEQYF
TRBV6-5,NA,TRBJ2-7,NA,TGTGCCAGCAGTCTTAGTAAAGCCTACGAGCAGTACTTC,CASSLSKAYEQYF
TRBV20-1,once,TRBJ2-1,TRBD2,TGCAGTGCTAGTACTGCTAGCGGGAGGTGGTATGAGCAGTTCTTC,CSASTASGRWYEQFF
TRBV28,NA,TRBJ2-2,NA,TGTGCCAGCAAAGGTTCGCTGAACACCGGGGAGCTGTTTTTT,CASKGSLNTGELFF
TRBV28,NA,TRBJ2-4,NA,TGTGCCAGCAGTTCAGCGAGCCAGGCCAAAAACATTCAGTACTTC,CASSSASQAKNIQYF
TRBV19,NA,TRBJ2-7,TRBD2,TGTGCCAGTAGTATTTCGCCTAGCGGGGCCTACGAGCAGTACTTC,CASSISPSGAYEQYF
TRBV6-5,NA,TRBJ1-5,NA,TGTGCCAGCAGTTTATCCTATACAGGGAGGGGTCAGCCCCAGCATTTT,CASSLSYTGRGQPQHF
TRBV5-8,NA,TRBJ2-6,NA,TGTGCCAGCAGCTTGAGCCCCTCTGGGGCCAACGTCCTGACTTTC,CASSLSPSGANVLTF
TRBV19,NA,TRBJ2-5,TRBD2,TGTGCCAGTAGTATACCGGGACTAGCGGTCCAAGAGACCCAGTACTTC,CASSIPGLAVQETQYF
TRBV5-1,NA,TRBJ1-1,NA,TGCGCCAGCAGCTTGGTGTACGACACTGAAGCTTTCTTT,CASSLVYDTEAFF
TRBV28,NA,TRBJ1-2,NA,TGTGCCAGCAGACCTACAGGATCTACTTATGGCTACACCTTC,CASRPTGSTYGYTF
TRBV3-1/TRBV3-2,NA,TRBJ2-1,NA,TGTGCCAGCAGCCTCACAGAACACTCCTACAATGAGCAGTTCTTC,CASSLTEHSYNEQFF
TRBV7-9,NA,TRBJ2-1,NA,TGTGCCAGCAGACACCAGGTTGGCGGTGAGCAGTTCTTC,CASRHQVGGEQFF
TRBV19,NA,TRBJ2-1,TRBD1,TGTGCCAGTAGTATAGCAGGGGACAGGGGAGGTGTGAATGAGCAGTTCTTC,CASSIAGDRGGVNEQFF
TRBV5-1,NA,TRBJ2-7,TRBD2,TGCGCCAGCAGTGGTAGCGGGAGCGAGCAGTACTTC,CASSGSGSEQYF
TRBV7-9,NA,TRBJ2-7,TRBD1,TGTGCCAGCAGCCAAGGGGGCTCCGAGCAGTACTTC,CASSQGGSEQYF
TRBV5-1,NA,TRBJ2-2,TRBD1,TGCGCCAGCAGCTTCGACAGGGTGGACACCGGGGAGCTGTTTTTT,CASSFDRVDTGELFF
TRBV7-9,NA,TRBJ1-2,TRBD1,TGTGCCAGCAGCTTAGAAACAGGGGGCCCGCCCGGCTACACCTTC,CASSLETGGPPGYTF
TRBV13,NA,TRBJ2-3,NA,TGTGCCAGCAGCTTTAACCCCGGCACAGATACGCAGTATTTT,CASSFNPGTDTQYF
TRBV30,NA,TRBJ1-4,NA,TGTGCCTGGAGTGTCATGGGGGTAGGGGGTGAAAAACTGTTTTTT,CAWSVMGVGGEKLFF
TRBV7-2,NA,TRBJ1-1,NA,TGTGCCAGCAGCTTAGGGCCTCGGGCTGAAGCTTTCTTT,CASSLGPRAEAFF
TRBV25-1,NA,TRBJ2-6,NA,TGTGCCAGCAGCCTAGAGGGGAGTTCCTCCTCTGGGGCCAACGTCCTGACTTTC,CASSLEGSSSSGANVLTF
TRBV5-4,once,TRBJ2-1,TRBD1,TGTGCCAGCAGCGGGGACAGGGTGAATGAGCAGTTCTTC,CASSGDRVNEQFF
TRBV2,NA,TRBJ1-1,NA,TGTGCCAGCCGTGGGACGGCGAACACTGAAGCTTTCTTT,CASRGTANTEAFF
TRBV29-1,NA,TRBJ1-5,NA,TGCAGCGTTGATTCAGGGGAAGGTCAGCCCCAGCATTTT,CSVDSGEGQPQHF
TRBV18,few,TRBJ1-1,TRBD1,TGTGCCAGCTCACGACAGGGCGGTACTGAAGCTTTCTTT,CASSRQGGTEAFF
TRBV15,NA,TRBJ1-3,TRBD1,TGTGCCACCAGCAGAGATAAGGGGGCTCGTGGAAACACCATATATTTT,CATSRDKGARGNTIYF
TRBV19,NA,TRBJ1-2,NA,TGTGCCAGTATGGTAGTCGGGCTCCGGAGCTACACCTTC,CASMVVGLRSYTF
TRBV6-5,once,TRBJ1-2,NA,TGTGCCAGCATCAGGTCCCCCCTGGGGAACTATGGCTACACCTTC,CASIRSPLGNYGYTF
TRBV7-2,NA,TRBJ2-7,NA,TGTGCCAGCAGCTCTTCGACAGGCAACGAGCAGTACTTC,CASSSSTGNEQYF
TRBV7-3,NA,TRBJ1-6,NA,TGTGCCAGCAGCTTATTTGGCAGCCGTTATTCACCCCTCCACTTT,CASSLFGSRYSPLHF
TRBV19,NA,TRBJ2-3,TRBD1,TGTGCCAGTAGTAAAATCCGGGACAGGGGCACAGATACGCAGTATTTT,CASSKIRDRGTDTQYF
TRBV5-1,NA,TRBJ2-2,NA,TGCGCCAGCAGCTTGGTTTTTTCTCGCGAGATCGGGGAGCTGTTTTTT,CASSLVFSREIGELFF
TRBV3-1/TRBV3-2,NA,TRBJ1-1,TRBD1,TGTGCCAGCAGCCAAGCAGGGGGGAACACTGAAGCTTTCTTT,CASSQAGGNTEAFF